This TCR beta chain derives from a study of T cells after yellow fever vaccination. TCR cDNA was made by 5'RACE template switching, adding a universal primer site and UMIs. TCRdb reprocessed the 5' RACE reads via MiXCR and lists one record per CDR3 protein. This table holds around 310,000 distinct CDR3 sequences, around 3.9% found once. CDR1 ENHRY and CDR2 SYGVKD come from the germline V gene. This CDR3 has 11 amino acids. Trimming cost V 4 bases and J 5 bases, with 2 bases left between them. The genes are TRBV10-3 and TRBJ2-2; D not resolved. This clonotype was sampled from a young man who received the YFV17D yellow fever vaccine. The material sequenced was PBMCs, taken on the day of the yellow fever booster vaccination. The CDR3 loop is CAISGTGELFF. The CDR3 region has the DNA TGTGCCATCAGTGGGACCGGGGAGCTGTTTTTT.